One sample yielded the 22 T cell receptor beta chains listed below, sequenced in a study of blood T cell repertoires in COVID-19. The repertoire was sequenced with immunoSEQ multiplex PCR; TCRdb's copy has only in-frame clones and lacks some. The sample consists of approximately 120,000 clones, around 80% of them appearing once. Sequencing used peripheral blood. Receptor source: a man older than 75 with active or convalescent COVID-19.

The chain recombines TRBV4-2 with TRBJ1-2; possibly TRBD1 for D (6 bases). This CDR3 spans 15 amino acids. V lost 1 base to trimming and J lost 6 bases, with 15 bases between them. Germline CDR1 LGHNA, CDR2 YNFKEQ. CDR3 protein: CASSQGEGGDHGYTF. The CDR3 DNA reads TGTGCCAGCAGCCAAGGTGAAGGGGGGGACCATGGCTACACCTTC.

The chain has TRBV7-6 and TRBJ1-2, with D perhaps TRBD1 (5 bases). Germline CDR1 reads SGHVS; CDR2 reads FNYEAQ. The ends were cut back, 4 bases at V and 4 bases at J, with 7 bases in the middle. The CDR3 is 12 amino acids. CDR3 in DNA: TGTGCCAGCAGCTCAGGGCCCTATGGCTACACCTTC. Amino acids: CASSSGPYGYTF. Full variable domain (missing parts from reference TRBV7-6 and TRBJ1-2): GAGVSQSPRYKVTKRGQDVALRCDPISGHVSLYWYRQALGQGPEFLTYFNYEAQQDKSGLPNDRFSAERPEGSISTLTIQRTEQRDSAMYRCASSSGPYGYTFGSGTRLTVV.

This clone was detected once. This CDR3 reads CASSPLGTGGAGGEQYF. The CDR3 nucleotides read TGTGCCAGCTCACCACTTGGGACAGGGGGCGCAGGTGGCGAGCAGTACTTC. This chain joins TRBV18 and TRBJ2-7; 12 bases are shared with TRBD1. Germline loops: CDR1 KGHSH, CDR2 LQKENI. The V and J ends lost 1 base and 6 bases, in that order; junction bases with no gene match: 10. The CDR3 is 17 residues long.

The chain combines TRBV4-3 with TRBJ2-1, with no clear D. The V end lost 1 base, the J end lost 8 bases, and 9 bases lay between the germline ends. CDR1 is LGHNA and CDR2 is YSLEER in the germline V gene. The CDR3 contains 13 residues. The CDR3 region is CASSQGMADEQFF. CDR3 nucleotide sequence: TGCGCCAGCAGCCAAGGCATGGCGGATGAGCAGTTCTTC.

The chain has TRBV4-3 and TRBJ1-4; D is perhaps TRBD1 (5 bases). Trimming shortened V by 0 bases and J by 15 bases, and 20 bases separated the two germline ends. This CDR3 contains 15 residues. Germline loops: CDR1 LGHNA, CDR2 YSLEER. The CDR3 sequence is CASSQDPGQEGLLFF. The CDR3 bases are TGCGCCAGCAGCCAAGATCCAGGGCAGGAGGGCCTATTGTTTTTT.

The chain links TRBV6-2 or TRBV6-3 to TRBJ2-6; D call uncertain. Trimming left V 2 bases short and J 2 bases short, with 4 bases between. This CDR3 comprises 14 residues. Germline V gene data show CDR1 as MNHEY and CDR2 as SVGEGT. CDR3 in DNA: TGTGCCAGCAGTTACCTTGCTGGGGCCAACGTCCTGACTTTC. It yields the protein CASSYLAGANVLTF.

This clone has just a few counts. This chain links TRBV6-1 with TRBJ2-7, with D tentatively TRBD2 (7 bases). V lost 3 bases to trimming and J lost 4 bases, with 10 bases between them. The germline V gene encodes CDR1 MNHNS and CDR2 SASEGT. CDR3 size: 13 residues. The CDR3 sequence is CASSDGGLYEQYF. The CDR3 DNA reads as TGTGCCAGCAGTGACGGGGGGCTATACGAGCAGTACTTC.

The V call is TRBV4-1, the J call TRBJ1-3; TRBD1 matches at 7 bases. The CDR3 loop spans 14 amino acids. V lost 4 bases to trimming and J lost 10 bases; unmatched junction nucleotides: 10. Germline V gene data show CDR1 as MGHRA and CDR2 as YSYEKL. The CDR3 nucleotides are TGCGCCAGCAGCCGGACAGGTGGGGATGGGACCATATATTTT. It translates to CASSRTGGDGTIYF.

The chain combines TRBV29-1 with TRBJ2-7; perhaps TRBD1 as D (6 bases). V dropped 4 bases and J dropped 3 bases, with 13 bases sitting between them. This CDR3 spans 13 amino acids. The germline gives CDR1 SQVTM, CDR2 ANQGSEA. For the CDR3, the DNA is TGCAGCGTTGGGCAGGGGATAGTCTACGAGCAGTACTTC. It specifies CSVGQGIVYEQYF.

The V gene is TRBV9, the J gene TRBJ2-3, with TRBD2 matching over 12 bases. This CDR3 has 17 amino acids. CDR1 SGDLS and CDR2 YYNGEE come from the germline V gene. The V and J ends lost 0 bases and 3 bases, in that order; junction bases with no gene match: 5. This CDR3 reads CASSVGASGGVTDTQYF. The CDR3 DNA follows: TGTGCCAGCAGCGTAGGGGCTAGCGGGGGGGTGACAGATACGCAGTATTTT.

The chain has TRBV28 and TRBJ1-1, with 9 bases matching TRBD1. The germline CDR1 and CDR2 sequences are MDHEN and SYDVKM. This CDR3 is 15 amino acids long. Germline trimming cut 3 bases from V and 1 base from J; bases unmatched to any gene: 3. The DNA of the CDR3 is TGTGCCAGCAGTTTTGACAGGGGGGGGAACACTGAAGCTTTCTTT. Its protein product is CASSFDRGGNTEAFF.

This clone was seen more than once but under ten times. This chain uses TRBV5-5 with TRBJ1-6; unclear D gene. The V gene lost 0 bases and the J gene lost 0 bases, with 7 bases spanning the gap. Germline V lookup: CDR1 SGHKS, CDR2 YYEKEE (reference sequence). CDR3 size: 16 residues. CDR3 region: CASSLAGSSYNSPLHF. CDR3 coding DNA: TGTGCCAGCAGCTTGGCAGGAAGCTCCTATAATTCACCCCTCCACTTT.

V is TRBV27 and J is TRBJ2-1; 8 nucleotides match TRBD2. This CDR3 contains 14 residues. Trimming at V came to 5 bases and at J to 5 bases, leaving 5 bases not matched to a gene. Germline CDR1 MNHEY, CDR2 SMNVEV (reference sequence). CDR3 DNA sequence: TGTGCCAGCAGTGCCGGACTAGCCGACAATGAGCAGTTCTTC. Amino acid sequence: CASSAGLADNEQFF.

This chain uses TRBV7-2 with TRBJ1-1; tentative D call: TRBD1 (6 bases). The germline V gene encodes CDR1 SGHTA and CDR2 FQGNSA. This CDR3 region has 15 residues. The V end lost 6 bases, the J end lost 2 bases, and 16 bases lay between the germline ends. CDR3 nucleotides: TGTGCCAGCAGACTTACCCAAGGGGGTAACACTGAAGCTTTCTTT. It is translated as CASRLTQGGNTEAFF.

CDR3 sequence (DNA): TGTGCCAGCAGCTTCCGACTAGCGGAGACCCAGTACTTC. It translates to CASSFRLAETQYF. The rearrangement joins TRBV7-8 to TRBJ2-5; 8 bases agree with TRBD2. The trim removed 3 bases at V and 5 bases at J, leaving 2 bases unmatched. The germline V gene encodes CDR1 SGHVS and CDR2 FQNEAQ. This CDR3 has 13 amino acids.

This clone showed up just a few times. The V gene is TRBV2, the J gene TRBJ2-1; 10 nucleotides agree with TRBD2. After removal of 6 bases from V and 7 bases from J, the junction contained 9 bases not matched to a gene. The CDR3 has 15 residues. CDR1 and CDR2 (germline): SNHLY, FYNNEI. The CDR3 DNA is TGTGCCAGCAGCTTTAGCGGGGGGTCCGGAAATGAGCAGTTCTTC. The encoded protein is CASSFSGGSGNEQFF.

This clone has only a few counts. The chain joins TRBV30 to TRBJ1-2; 7 bases align to TRBD1. The CDR3 covers 14 residues. V lost 0 bases and J lost 4; bases outside the gene matches: 5. In germline, CDR1 is GTSNPN, CDR2 SVGIG (reference sequence). CDR3 residues: CAWSVQGHFYGYTF. In DNA, the CDR3 is TGTGCCTGGAGTGTACAGGGGCATTTCTATGGCTACACCTTC.

V and J are TRBV25-1 and TRBJ1-2, with D possibly matching TRBD1 (5 bases). Germline V gene data show CDR1 as MGHDK and CDR2 as SYGVNS. The CDR3 sequence is 13 residues long. The ends were cut back, 5 bases at V and 2 bases at J, with 9 bases in the middle. For the CDR3, the DNA is TGTGCCAGCAGTCTGGGGGGGAACTATGGCTACACCTTC. Translating gives CASSLGGNYGYTF.

The V gene is TRBV18, the J gene TRBJ1-2, with 9 positions matching TRBD1. From germline, CDR1 is KGHSH and CDR2 LQKENI. J was trimmed by 1 base and V by 0 bases; bases with no gene match: 6. CDR3 length: 17 residues. In DNA form, the CDR3 reads TGTGCCAGCTCACCACCGACAGGGGGGGATTTTAACTATGGCTACACCTTC. Its protein product is CASSPPTGGDFNYGYTF.

This chain connects TRBV9 to TRBJ1-1; TRBD1 agrees at 7 bases. The CDR3 has 13 amino acids. Losses at the gene ends were 4 bases for V and 11 bases for J; bases not matched to a gene: 11. CDR1 is SGDLS and CDR2 is YYNGEE in the germline V gene. CDR3 sequence (DNA): TGTGCCAGCAGCCGCGGACAGGATCCATGGGCTTTCTTT. Translation: CASSRGQDPWAFF.

This sequence joins TRBV19 and TRBJ1-5, with 7 positions matching TRBD1. V was clipped by 10 bases and J by 5 bases; unmatched bases: 11. This CDR3 has 14 residues. CDR1 is LNHDA, CDR2 SQIVND, per germline (reference sequence). In DNA form, the CDR3 reads TGTGCCACCAACAGGGGCACTCGAGATCAGCCCCAGCATTTT. Amino acids: CATNRGTRDQPQHF.

This rearrangement joins TRBV3-1 (or the pseudogene TRBV3-2) to TRBJ1-5; 10 nucleotides line up with TRBD1. V was pared by 4 bases and J by 2 bases, with 8 bases of the junction left unmatched. In germline, CDR1 is LGHDT, CDR2 YNNKEL (reference sequence). This CDR3 has 17 residues. The CDR3 sequence is CASSPGQGILGNQPQHF. As DNA, the CDR3 is TGTGCCAGCAGCCCGGGACAGGGGATATTGGGCAATCAGCCCCAGCATTTT.